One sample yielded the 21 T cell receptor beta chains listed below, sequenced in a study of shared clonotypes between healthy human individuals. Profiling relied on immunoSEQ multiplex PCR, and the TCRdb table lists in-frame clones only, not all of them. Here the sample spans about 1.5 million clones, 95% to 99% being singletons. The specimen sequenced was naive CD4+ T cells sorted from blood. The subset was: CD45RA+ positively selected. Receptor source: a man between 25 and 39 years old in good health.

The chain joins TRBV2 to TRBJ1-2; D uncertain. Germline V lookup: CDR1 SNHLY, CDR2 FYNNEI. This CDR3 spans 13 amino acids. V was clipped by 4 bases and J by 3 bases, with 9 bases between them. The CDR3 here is CASSVVVHYGYTF. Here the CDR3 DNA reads TGTGCCAGCAGTGTTGTCGTCCACTATGGCTACACCTTC.

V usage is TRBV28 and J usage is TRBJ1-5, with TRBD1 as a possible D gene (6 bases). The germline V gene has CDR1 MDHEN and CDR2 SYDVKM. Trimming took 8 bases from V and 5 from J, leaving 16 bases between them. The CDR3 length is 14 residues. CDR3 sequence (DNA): TGTGCCAGCTCGAGACAGGACCACCATCAGCCCCAGCATTTT. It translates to CASSRQDHHQPQHF.

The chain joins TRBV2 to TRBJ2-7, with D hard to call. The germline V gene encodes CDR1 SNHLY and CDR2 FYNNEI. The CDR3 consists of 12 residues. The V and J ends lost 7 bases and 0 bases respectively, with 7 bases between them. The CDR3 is CASTPNSYEQYF. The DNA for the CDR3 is TGTGCCAGCACGCCAAACTCCTACGAGCAGTACTTC.

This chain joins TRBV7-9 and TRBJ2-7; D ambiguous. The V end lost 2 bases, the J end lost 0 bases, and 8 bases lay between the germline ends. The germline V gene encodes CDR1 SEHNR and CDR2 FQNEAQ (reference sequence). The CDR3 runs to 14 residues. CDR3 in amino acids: CASSLMSSSYEQYF. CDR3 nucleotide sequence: TGTGCCAGCAGCTTAATGTCGAGCTCCTACGAGCAGTACTTC.

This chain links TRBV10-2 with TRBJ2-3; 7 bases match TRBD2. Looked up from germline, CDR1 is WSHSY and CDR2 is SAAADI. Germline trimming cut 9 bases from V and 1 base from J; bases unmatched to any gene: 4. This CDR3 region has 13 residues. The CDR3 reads CASVAGGTDTQYF. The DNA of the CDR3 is TGCGCCAGTGTGGCGGGGGGCACAGATACGCAGTATTTT.

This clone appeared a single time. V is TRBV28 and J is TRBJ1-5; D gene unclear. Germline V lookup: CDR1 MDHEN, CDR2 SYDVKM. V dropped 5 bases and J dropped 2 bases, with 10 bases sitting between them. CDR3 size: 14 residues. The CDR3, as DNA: TGTGCCAGCAGTATGGGTGCCGGCAATCAGCCCCAGCATTTT. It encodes CASSMGAGNQPQHF.

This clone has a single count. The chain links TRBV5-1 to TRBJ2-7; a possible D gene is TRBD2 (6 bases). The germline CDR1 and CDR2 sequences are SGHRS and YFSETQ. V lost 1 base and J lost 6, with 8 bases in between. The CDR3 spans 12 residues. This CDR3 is CASSLIGSEQYF. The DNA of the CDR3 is TGCGCCAGCAGCTTGATCGGGAGCGAGCAGTACTTC.

The CDR3: CASSPGQGVPQHF. The CDR3 nucleotides read TGTGCCAGCTCACCCGGACAGGGGGTGCCCCAGCATTTT. The chain employs TRBV18 and TRBJ1-5; TRBD1 matches at 10 bases. The CDR3 sequence is 13 residues long. V shed 3 bases, J shed 9 bases, and the junction held 2 bases outside the gene matches. CDR1 is KGHSH and CDR2 is LQKENI in the germline V gene.

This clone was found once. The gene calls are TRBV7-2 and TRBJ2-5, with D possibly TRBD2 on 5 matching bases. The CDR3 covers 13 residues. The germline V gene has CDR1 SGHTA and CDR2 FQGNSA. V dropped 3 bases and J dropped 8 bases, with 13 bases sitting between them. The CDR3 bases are TGTGCCAGCAGCTTCGGTAGGGAGAGAACCCAGTACTTC. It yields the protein CASSFGRERTQYF.

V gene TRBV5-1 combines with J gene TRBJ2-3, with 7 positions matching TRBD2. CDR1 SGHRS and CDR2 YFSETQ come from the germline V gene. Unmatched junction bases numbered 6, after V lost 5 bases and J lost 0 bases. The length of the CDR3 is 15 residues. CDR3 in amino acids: CASSPSGKSTDTQYF. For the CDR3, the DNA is TGCGCCAGCAGTCCTAGCGGAAAAAGCACAGATACGCAGTATTTT.

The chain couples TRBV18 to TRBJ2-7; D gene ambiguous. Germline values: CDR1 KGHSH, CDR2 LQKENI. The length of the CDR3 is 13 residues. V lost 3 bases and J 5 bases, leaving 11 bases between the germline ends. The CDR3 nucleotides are TGTGCCAGCTCACCTAACAACGGAGACGAGCAGTACTTC. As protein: CASSPNNGDEQYF.

The CDR3 DNA is TGCAGCGTTTTTGGGGCCAACGTCCTGACTTTC. Translation gives CSVFGANVLTF. The chain uses TRBV29-1 and TRBJ2-6; D gene unclear. The CDR3 loop spans 11 amino acids. CDR1 and CDR2 from the germline V gene are SQVTM and ANQGSEA. Trimming took 5 bases from V and 3 from J, leaving 2 bases between them. Full variable domain (remainder filled in from reference TRBV29-1 and TRBJ2-6): SAVISQKPSRDICQRGTSLTIQCQVDSQVTMMFWYRQQPGQSLTLIATANQGSEATYESGFVIDKFPISRPNLTFSTLTVSNMSPEDSSIYLCSVFGANVLTFGAGSRLTVL.

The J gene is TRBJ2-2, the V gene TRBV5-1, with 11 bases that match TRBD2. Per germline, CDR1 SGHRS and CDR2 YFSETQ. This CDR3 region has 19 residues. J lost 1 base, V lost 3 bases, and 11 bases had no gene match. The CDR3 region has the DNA TGCGCCAGCAGCTCCTCCGCACTAGCGGGAGCAGGGAACACCGGGGAGCTGTTTTTT. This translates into CASSSSALAGAGNTGELFF.

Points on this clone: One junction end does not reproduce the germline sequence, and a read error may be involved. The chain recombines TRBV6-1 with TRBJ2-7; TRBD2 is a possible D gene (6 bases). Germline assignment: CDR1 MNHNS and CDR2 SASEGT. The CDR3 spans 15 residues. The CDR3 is CAISESGVNPYEQYF. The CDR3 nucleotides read TGTGCCATCAGTGAGTCGGGAGTGAACCCCTACGAGCAGTACTTC.

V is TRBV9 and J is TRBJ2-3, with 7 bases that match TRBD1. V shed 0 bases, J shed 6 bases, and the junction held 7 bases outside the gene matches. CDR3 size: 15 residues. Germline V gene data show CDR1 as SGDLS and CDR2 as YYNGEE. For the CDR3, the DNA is TGTGCCAGCAGCGTAGCGTTACAGGGGATGGATACGCAGTATTTT. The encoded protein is CASSVALQGMDTQYF.

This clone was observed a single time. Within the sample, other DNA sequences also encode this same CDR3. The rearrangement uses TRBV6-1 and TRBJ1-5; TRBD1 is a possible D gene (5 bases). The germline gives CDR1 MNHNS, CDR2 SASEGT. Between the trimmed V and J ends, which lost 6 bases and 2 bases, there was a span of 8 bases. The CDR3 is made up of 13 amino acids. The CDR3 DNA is TGTGCCAGCAGGACGGGGGGCAATCAGCCCCAGCATTTT. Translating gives CASRTGGNQPQHF.

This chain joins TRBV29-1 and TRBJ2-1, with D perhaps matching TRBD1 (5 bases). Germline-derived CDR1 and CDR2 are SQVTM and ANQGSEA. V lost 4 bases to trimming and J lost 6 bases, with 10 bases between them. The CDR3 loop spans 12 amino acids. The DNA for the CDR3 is TGCAGCGTTGTTGAGGACACCAATGAGCAGTTCTTC. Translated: CSVVEDTNEQFF.

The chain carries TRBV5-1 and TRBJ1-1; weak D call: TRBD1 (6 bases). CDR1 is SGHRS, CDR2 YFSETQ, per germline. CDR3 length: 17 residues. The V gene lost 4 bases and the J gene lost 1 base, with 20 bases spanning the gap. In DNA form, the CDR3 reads TGCGCCAGCAGCCCCGACCCAGGGGCGAGATGGAACACTGAAGCTTTCTTT. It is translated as CASSPDPGARWNTEAFF.

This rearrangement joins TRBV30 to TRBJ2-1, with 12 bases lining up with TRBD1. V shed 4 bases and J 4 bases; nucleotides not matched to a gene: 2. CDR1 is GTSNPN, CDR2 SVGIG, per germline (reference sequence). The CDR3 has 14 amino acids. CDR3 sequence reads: CAWMGQGAYNEQFF. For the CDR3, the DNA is TGTGCCTGGATGGGACAGGGGGCGTACAATGAGCAGTTCTTC. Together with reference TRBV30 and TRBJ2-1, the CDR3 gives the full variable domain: SQTIHQWPATLVQPVGSPLSLECTVEGTSNPNLYWYRQAAGRGLQLLFYSVGIGQISSEVPQNLSASRPQDRQFILSSKKLLLSDSGFYLCAWMGQGAYNEQFFGPGTRLTVL.

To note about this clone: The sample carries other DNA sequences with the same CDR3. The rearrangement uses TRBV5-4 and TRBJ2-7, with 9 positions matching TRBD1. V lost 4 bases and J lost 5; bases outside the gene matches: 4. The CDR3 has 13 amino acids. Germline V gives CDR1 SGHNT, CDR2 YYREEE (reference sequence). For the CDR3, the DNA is TGTGCCAGCAGCCTGGGACAGGGCAACGAGCAGTACTTC. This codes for CASSLGQGNEQYF.

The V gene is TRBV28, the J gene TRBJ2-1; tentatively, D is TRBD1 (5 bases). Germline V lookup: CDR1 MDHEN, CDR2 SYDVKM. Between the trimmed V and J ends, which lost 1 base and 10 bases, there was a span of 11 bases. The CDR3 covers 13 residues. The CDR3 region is CASSLSGFGEQFF. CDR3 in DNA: TGTGCCAGCAGTTTATCAGGGTTTGGCGAGCAGTTCTTC.